The sequence of this T cell receptor (beta chain) was determined in a study of T cells in localized non-small cell lung cancer. Findings and caveats of the study: Median detection of top 100 tumor clones in adjacent lung was 57 clones. The study linked higher blood T cell density to longer overall survival. Maximal T cell clonality occurred in uninvolved adjacent lung, with tumor ranking below it.

Notes on this clone: The antigen is undetermined.

The ends were cut back, 1 base at V and 2 bases at J, with 8 bases in the middle. CDR1 is GTSNPN, CDR2 SVGIG, per germline (reference sequence). The CDR3 is 13 amino acids. TCRdb's copy holds only in-frame clones and misses some; the assay was immunoSEQ multiplex PCR. In the table there are around 130,000 clones, more than 80% of which are singletons. The clonotype originates from a female donor older than 55 with stage I lung adenocarcinoma. J is TRBJ2-5 and V is TRBV30, with D tentatively TRBD1 (5 bases). Sequencing used peripheral blood, obtained before any cancer treatment. DNA of the CDR3: TGTGCCTGGAGTGAGGGGATTCAAGAGACCCAGTACTTC. This translates into CAWSEGIQETQYF. Full variable domain (missing parts from reference TRBV30 and TRBJ2-5): SQTIHQWPATLVQPVGSPLSLECTVEGTSNPNLYWYRQAAGRGLQLLFYSVGIGQISSEVPQNLSASRPQDRQFILSSKKLLLSDSGFYLCAWSEGIQETQYFGPGTRLLVL.